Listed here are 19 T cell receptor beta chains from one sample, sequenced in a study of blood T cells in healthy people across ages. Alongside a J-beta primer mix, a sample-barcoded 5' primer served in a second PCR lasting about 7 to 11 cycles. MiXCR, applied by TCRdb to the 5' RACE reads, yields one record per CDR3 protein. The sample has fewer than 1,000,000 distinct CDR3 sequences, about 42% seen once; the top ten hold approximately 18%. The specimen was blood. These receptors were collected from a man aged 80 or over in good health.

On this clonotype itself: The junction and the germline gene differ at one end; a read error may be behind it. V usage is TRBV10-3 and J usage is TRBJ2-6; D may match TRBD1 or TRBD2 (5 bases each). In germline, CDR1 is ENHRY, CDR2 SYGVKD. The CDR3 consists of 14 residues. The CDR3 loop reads CTIKEGSGANVLTF. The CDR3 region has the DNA TGTACCATTAAAGAGGGGTCTGGGGCCAACGTCCTGACTTTC.

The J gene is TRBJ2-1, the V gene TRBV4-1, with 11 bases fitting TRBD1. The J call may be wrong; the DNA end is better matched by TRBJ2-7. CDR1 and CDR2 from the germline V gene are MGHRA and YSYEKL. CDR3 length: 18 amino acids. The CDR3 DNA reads TGCGCCAGCAGCCTCCTACCCTCCGGGACAGGGGGATTTTACGAGCAGTACTTC. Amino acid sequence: CASSLLPSGTGGFYEQYF.

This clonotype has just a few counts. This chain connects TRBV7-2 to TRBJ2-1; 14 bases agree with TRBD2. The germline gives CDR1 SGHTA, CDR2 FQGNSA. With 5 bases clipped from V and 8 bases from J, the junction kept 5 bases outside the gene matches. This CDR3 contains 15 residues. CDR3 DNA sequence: TGTGCCAGCAGCGGGCGACTAGCGGGAGGGCATGAGCAGTTCTTC. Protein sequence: CASSGRLAGGHEQFF.

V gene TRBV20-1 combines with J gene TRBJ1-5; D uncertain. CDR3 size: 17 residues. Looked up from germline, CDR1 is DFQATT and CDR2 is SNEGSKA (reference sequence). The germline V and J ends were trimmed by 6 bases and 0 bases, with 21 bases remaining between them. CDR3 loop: CSALSNRGVNSNQPQHF. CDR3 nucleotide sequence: TGCAGTGCCCTCTCGAATCGAGGCGTCAATAGCAATCAGCCCCAGCATTTT.

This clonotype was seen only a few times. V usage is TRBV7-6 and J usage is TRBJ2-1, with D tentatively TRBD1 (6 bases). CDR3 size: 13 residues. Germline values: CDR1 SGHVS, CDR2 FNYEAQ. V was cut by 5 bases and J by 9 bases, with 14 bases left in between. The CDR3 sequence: CASSTSRDTEQFF. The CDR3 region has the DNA TGTGCCAGCAGCACGTCCCGGGACACTGAGCAGTTCTTC.

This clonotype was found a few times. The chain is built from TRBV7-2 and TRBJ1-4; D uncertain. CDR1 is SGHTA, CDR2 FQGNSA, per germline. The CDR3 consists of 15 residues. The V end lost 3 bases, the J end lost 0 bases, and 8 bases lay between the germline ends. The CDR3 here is CASSFGSATNEKLFF. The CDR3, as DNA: TGTGCCAGCAGCTTTGGCTCCGCAACTAATGAAAAACTGTTTTTT.

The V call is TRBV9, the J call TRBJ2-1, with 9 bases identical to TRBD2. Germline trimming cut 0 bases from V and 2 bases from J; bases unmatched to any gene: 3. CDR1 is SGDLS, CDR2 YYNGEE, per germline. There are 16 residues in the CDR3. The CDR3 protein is CASSVGGGGPYNEQFF. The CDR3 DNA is TGTGCCAGCAGCGTAGGCGGGGGGGGCCCCTACAATGAGCAGTTCTTC.

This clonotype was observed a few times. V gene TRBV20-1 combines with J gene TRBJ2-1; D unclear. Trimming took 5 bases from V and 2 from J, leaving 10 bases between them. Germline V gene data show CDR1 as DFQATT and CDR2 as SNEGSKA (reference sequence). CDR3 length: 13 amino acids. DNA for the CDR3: TGCAGTGCTCCCAAGCAAGCCTACAATGAGCAGTTCTTC. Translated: CSAPKQAYNEQFF.

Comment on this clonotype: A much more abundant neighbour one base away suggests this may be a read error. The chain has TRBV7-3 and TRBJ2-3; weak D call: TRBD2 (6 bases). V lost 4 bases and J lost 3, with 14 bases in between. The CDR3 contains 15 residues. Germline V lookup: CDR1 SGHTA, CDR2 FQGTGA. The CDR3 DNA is TGTGCCAGCAGCTCGGTCGGGAGTGGAACAGATACGCAGTATTTT. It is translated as CASSSVGSGTDTQYF.

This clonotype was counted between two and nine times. The CDR3 DNA reads TGTGCCAGCAGCTTATCCGCGGGGGTGGACGAGCAGTACTTC. This codes for CASSLSAGVDEQYF. The chain employs TRBV11-3 and TRBJ2-7; 7 bases map to TRBD2. Trimming removed 2 bases from V and 5 bases from J; junction bases left unmatched: 6. Per germline, CDR1 SGHNT and CDR2 YENEEA. There are 14 residues in the CDR3.

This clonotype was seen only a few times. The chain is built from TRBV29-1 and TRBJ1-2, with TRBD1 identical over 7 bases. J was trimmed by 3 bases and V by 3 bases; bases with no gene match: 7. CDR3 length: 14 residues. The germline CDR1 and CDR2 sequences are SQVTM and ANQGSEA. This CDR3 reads CSVDSDRVDYGYTF. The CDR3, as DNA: TGCAGCGTTGATTCTGACAGGGTTGACTATGGCTACACCTTC.

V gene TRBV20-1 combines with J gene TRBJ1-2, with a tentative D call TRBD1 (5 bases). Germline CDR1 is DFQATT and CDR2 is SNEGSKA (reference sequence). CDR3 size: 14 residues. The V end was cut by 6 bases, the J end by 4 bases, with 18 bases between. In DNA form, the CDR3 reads TGCAGTGCCACCGTTCAGGGTTTCGGCTATGGCTACACCTTC. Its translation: CSATVQGFGYGYTF.

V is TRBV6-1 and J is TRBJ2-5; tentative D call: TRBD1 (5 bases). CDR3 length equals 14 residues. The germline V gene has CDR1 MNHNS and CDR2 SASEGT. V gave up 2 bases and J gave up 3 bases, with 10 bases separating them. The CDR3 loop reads CASSEQDREETQYF. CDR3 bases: TGTGCCAGCAGTGAACAAGACAGAGAAGAGACCCAGTACTTC.

The CDR3 here is CSVAYREITRRTNYGYTF. The CDR3 nucleotides are TGCAGCGTTGCCTACAGGGAAATTACCCGGCGGACTAACTATGGCTACACCTTC. The gene calls are TRBV29-1 and TRBJ1-2, with D tentatively TRBD1 (6 bases). Trimming left V 4 bases short and J 0 bases short, with 24 bases between. This CDR3 has 18 residues. Germline CDR1 is SQVTM and CDR2 is ANQGSEA.

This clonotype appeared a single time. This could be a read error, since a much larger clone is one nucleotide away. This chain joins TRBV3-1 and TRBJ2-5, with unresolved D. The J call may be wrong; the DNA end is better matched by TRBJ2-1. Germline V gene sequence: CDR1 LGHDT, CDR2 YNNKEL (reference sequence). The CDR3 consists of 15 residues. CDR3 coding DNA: TGTGCCAGCAGCCAAGATCTCAGTAGGGTAGAGACCCAGTTCTTC. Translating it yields CASSQDLSRVETQFF.

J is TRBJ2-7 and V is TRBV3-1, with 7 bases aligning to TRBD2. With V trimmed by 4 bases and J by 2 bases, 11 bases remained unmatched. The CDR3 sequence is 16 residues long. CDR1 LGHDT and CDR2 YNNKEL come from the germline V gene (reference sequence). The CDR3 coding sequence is TGTGCCAGCAGCCGCTCGGGTGGTAGCGGGCCCTACGAGCAGTACTTC. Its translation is CASSRSGGSGPYEQYF.

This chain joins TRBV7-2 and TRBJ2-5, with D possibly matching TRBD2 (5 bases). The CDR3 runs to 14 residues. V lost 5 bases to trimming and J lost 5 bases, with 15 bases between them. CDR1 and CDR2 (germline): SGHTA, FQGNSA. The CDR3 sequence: CASSPQPTGETQYF. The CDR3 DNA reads TGTGCCAGCAGCCCTCAGCCTACGGGGGAGACCCAGTACTTC. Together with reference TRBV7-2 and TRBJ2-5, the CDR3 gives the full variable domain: GAGVSQSPSNKVTEKGKDVELRCDPISGHTALYWYRQSLGQGLEFLIYFQGNSAPDKSGLPSDRFSAERTGGSVSTLTIQRTQQEDSAVYLCASSPQPTGETQYFGPGTRLLVL.

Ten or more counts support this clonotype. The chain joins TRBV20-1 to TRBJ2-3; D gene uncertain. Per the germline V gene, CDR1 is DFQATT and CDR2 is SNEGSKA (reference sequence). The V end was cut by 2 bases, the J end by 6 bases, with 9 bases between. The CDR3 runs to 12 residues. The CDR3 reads CSARQVGDTQYF. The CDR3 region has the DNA TGCAGTGCTAGACAGGTGGGGGATACGCAGTATTTT.

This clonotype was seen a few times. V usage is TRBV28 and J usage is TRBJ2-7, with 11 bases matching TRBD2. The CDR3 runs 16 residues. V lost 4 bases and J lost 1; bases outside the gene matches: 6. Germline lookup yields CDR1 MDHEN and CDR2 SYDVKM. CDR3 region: CASSSPRTSGSYEQYF. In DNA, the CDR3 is TGTGCCAGCAGTTCACCAAGGACTAGCGGGTCCTACGAGCAGTACTTC.